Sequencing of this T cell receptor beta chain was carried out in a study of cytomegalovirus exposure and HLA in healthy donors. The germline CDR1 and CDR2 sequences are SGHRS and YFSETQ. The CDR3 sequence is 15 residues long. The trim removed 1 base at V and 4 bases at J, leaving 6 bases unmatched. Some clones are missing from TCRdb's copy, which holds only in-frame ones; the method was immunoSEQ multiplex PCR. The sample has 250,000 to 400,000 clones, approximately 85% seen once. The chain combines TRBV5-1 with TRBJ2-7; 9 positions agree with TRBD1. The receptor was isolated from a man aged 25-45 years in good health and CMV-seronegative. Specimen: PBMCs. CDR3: CASSLWQGTGYEQYF. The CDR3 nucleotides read TGCGCCAGCAGCTTGTGGCAGGGGACAGGGTACGAGCAGTACTTC.